The text below deals with one T cell receptor (beta chain). Germline V gene sequence: CDR1 DFQATT, CDR2 SNEGSKA (reference sequence). The length of the CDR3 is 13 residues. This sample is drawn from a study of T cell clusters in autoimmune cytopenias. TRB was amplified from roughly 270 ng of peripheral blood genomic DNA per sample. Multiplex touch-down PCR amplified TRB using TRB-A and TRB-B pools in one tube. Following a re-call of the multiplex PCR reads, TCRdb has one entry per CDR3 protein and lacks DNA. Recorded here are around 460 distinct CDR3 sequences; the top ten clones represent 56%. Separately, the same data were catalogued under a study of T cell repertoires in aging, cancer and after chemotherapy.

The source material was peripheral blood. The J gene is TRBJ2-5, the V gene TRBV20-1; as DNA is missing, the TRBD1 call by TCRdb cannot be tested. The sequence was obtained from a human donor with chronic lymphocytic leukemia. CDR3 protein: CSARLTGWETQYF.